The 12 T cell receptor beta chains presented below share a single source sample, sequenced in a study of graft-versus-host responses after intestinal transplantation. Intraepithelial lymphocytes and lamina propria lymphocytes were released through processing of graft tissue. Sequenced by immunoSEQ multiplex PCR; TCRdb stores in-frame clones only, minus some. The data hold over 10,000 clones, with 70% to 80% observed a single time. Sequenced here: ileum tissue, sampled 142 days after intestinal transplantation. These receptors were obtained from a human patient who received an intestinal transplant, so some T cells may come from the graft donor.

The V gene is TRBV4-1, the J gene TRBJ2-7; the match to TRBD1 covers 8 bases. The V and J ends lost 1 base and 1 base, in that order; junction bases with no gene match: 3. The germline CDR1 and CDR2 sequences are MGHRA and YSYEKL. The CDR3 spans 15 residues. The CDR3: CASSQGTGMSYEQYF. In nucleotides, the CDR3 is TGCGCCAGCAGCCAAGGGACAGGGATGTCCTACGAGCAGTACTTC.

V usage is TRBV5-1 and J usage is TRBJ1-6, with D possibly being TRBD1 (6 bases). CDR1 and CDR2 from the germline V gene are SGHRS and YFSETQ. The CDR3 is 16 residues long. V lost 4 bases to trimming and J lost 7 bases, with 18 bases between them. The CDR3 spells CASSQGLRGANSPLHF. CDR3 coding DNA: TGCGCCAGCAGCCAAGGGTTGCGGGGGGCGAATTCACCCCTCCACTTT.

This clone was observed a handful of times. This rearrangement joins TRBV5-4 to TRBJ2-5, with a tentative D call TRBD2 (6 bases). The CDR3 length is 16 residues. Germline CDR1 and CDR2: SGHNT and YYREEE (reference sequence). V lost 0 bases and J 2 bases, leaving 14 bases between the germline ends. This CDR3 reads CASSLAPRAGQETQYF. DNA of the CDR3: TGTGCCAGCAGCTTGGCCCCCCGGGCGGGGCAAGAGACCCAGTACTTC.

The CDR3 DNA reads as TGTGCCAGCTCACCGCCTGGACAGGGCCGGTACGAGCAGTACTTC. Encoded protein: CASSPPGQGRYEQYF. The rearrangement uses TRBV18 and TRBJ2-7, with TRBD1 matching over 8 bases. Trimming cost V 3 bases and J 4 bases; bases outside gene matches: 8. The CDR3 sequence is 15 residues long. Per the germline V gene, CDR1 is KGHSH and CDR2 is LQKENI.

The V and J genes are TRBV27 and TRBJ2-5; 10 bases fit TRBD1. V lost 5 bases, J lost 4 bases, and 4 bases stayed unmatched. The CDR3 is made up of 14 amino acids. In germline, CDR1 is MNHEY, CDR2 SMNVEV (reference sequence). Here the CDR3 DNA reads TGTGCCAGCAGTCCCGGACAGGGGGGAGAGACCCAGTACTTC. Amino acids: CASSPGQGGETQYF.

This clone turned up a few times. The CDR3 sequence: CSVLAWSYEQYF. The CDR3 DNA reads TGCAGCGTTCTAGCGTGGTCCTACGAGCAGTACTTC. The chain joins TRBV29-1 to TRBJ2-7; a weak D match, TRBD2 (6 bases). The CDR3 has 12 residues. Trimming removed 5 bases at V and 1 base at J, with 9 bases between. Germline-derived CDR1 and CDR2 are SQVTM and ANQGSEA.

V and J are TRBV23-1 and TRBJ2-3, with TRBD2 matching 7 bases. TRBV23-1 is identified as an open reading frame with a role that is uncertain. This CDR3 has 16 amino acids. Germline trimming cut 4 bases from V and 2 bases from J; bases unmatched to any gene: 9. This CDR3 is CASSRGAGRATDTQYF. CDR3 sequence (DNA): TGCGCCAGCAGTCGTGGGGCAGGGAGGGCCACAGATACGCAGTATTTT.

This clone was found once. V and J are TRBV9 and TRBJ2-1; 7 nucleotides match TRBD1. CDR1 is SGDLS, CDR2 YYNGEE, per germline. Trimming removed 3 bases from V and 10 bases from J; junction bases left unmatched: 13. The CDR3 is 15 residues long. CDR3 protein: CASSGPTGAMAEQFF. The CDR3, as DNA: TGTGCCAGCAGCGGTCCAACAGGGGCCATGGCCGAGCAGTTCTTC.

The chain couples TRBV6-1 to TRBJ2-3; TRBD2 is a possible D gene (5 bases). Germline V CDR1 and CDR2: MNHNS, SASEGT. The CDR3 is 15 residues long. V lost 8 bases and J 0 bases, leaving 15 bases between the germline ends. CDR3 loop: CASQRDSTSTDTQYF. The CDR3, as DNA: TGTGCCAGCCAGAGGGATTCAACTAGCACAGATACGCAGTATTTT.

The V call is TRBV6-6, the J call TRBJ1-2, with unresolved D. This CDR3 comprises 13 residues. Looked up from germline, CDR1 is MNHNY and CDR2 is SVGAGI (reference sequence). V lost 2 bases to trimming and J lost 4 bases, with 8 bases between them. The CDR3 DNA sequence: TGTGCCAGCAGTTACCGCAGGATCTATGGCTACACCTTC. This gives the protein CASSYRRIYGYTF.

The V gene is TRBV11-1, the J gene TRBJ2-1; 10 positions match TRBD1. J was trimmed by 12 bases and V by 5 bases; bases with no gene match: 16. CDR1 and CDR2 (germline): SGHAT, FQDESV (reference sequence). The CDR3 is 16 amino acids. The CDR3 region has the DNA TGTGCCAGCAGCACCCTTCCGGGACAGGGGCTTGGAGGGCAGTTCTTC. Its translation is CASSTLPGQGLGGQFF.

The V call is TRBV19, the J call TRBJ1-2, with D possibly being TRBD1 (5 bases). The CDR3 has 15 residues. The germline V and J ends were trimmed by 5 bases and 1 base, with 14 bases remaining between them. Germline V lookup: CDR1 LNHDA, CDR2 SQIVND (reference sequence). CDR3 DNA sequence: TGTGCCAGTAGTTTAGGGGCCAGCATTAACTATGGCTACACCTTC. As protein: CASSLGASINYGYTF. The full variable domain, rest sourced from reference TRBV19 and TRBJ1-2, is DGGITQSPKYLFRKEGQNVTLSCEQNLNHDAMYWYRQDPGQGLRLIYYSQIVNDFQKGDIAEGYSVSREKKESFPLTVTSAQKNPTAFYLCASSLGASINYGYTFGSGTRLTVV.